This TCR beta chain was profiled in a study of shared clonotypes between healthy human individuals. General observations from the study: Few donors limited the genetic and exposure-history diversity represented.

The ends were cut back, 4 bases at V and 0 bases at J, with 11 bases in the middle. The CDR3 is made up of 14 amino acids. CDR1 is SQVTM, CDR2 ANQGSEA, per germline. The material for each subset, its genomic DNA, was split evenly across several immunoSEQ plates. Study processing details: ImmunoSEQ only sent back junction sequences with no quality scores, so filtering was done differently. Assay used: immunoSEQ multiplex PCR; TCRdb lists only in-frame clones, some missing. Clone size and the V and J calls come from that table; the DNA yielded D and trimming. The table includes around 1.1 million clones, roughly 80% detected once. Recent vaccinations or acute infections were absent in the healthy HIV-negative adult donors. Worth noting for this clone: Its cognate antigen is unknown.

V gene TRBV29-1 combines with J gene TRBJ2-3; D ambiguous. The origin of this receptor is a man aged 18 to 30 in good health. Some clones in this sample may be carry-over from other donors' samples. Sequencing was carried out using memory CD4+ T cells from PBMCs. Subset specified: CD45RA-negative fraction. CDR3 nucleotide sequence: TGCAGCGTTGCGGTCACCCCCAGCACAGATACGCAGTATTTT. It encodes CSVAVTPSTDTQYF.